The subject of this entry is one TCR beta chain. Its binding antigen is unknown. No base quality information exists; no much larger clone differs at one position. Collaborating institutions collected whole blood in K2EDTA tubes following their own protocols. For TCRbeta analysis, collaborators shipped samples as frozen whole blood, isolated PBMCs, or DNA extracted from either of those sample types. This entry belongs to a study of blood T cell repertoires in COVID-19 (dated by TCRdb to the early 2020s). Describing the broader study: Samples covering the acute and convalescent phases of COVID-19 were provided by collaborators in the United States, Italy and Spain. HLA class I and class II types, where available, came from metadata supplied by the sample provider rather than from assay-based typing. A freely available public database, intended as a resource for researchers studying the immune response to SARS-CoV-2, is where the repertoires were released. Deeply sampled blood TCRbeta repertoires from subjects exposed to, actively infected with, or recovered from COVID-19 were included in the dataset. Samples were obtained from the ongoing ImmuneRACE study (first 160 participants) and from over a thousand subjects provided by 6 global collaborators. The prospective study material was composed of cDNA or gDNA derived from T cells, B-cell-depleted T cells, or PBMCs. The sample metadata nearly always contained a de-identified subject ID, COVID-19 status, age in years and sex.

Points the paper makes about the study in general: The amount of clinical and demographic metadata varied by source and participant and was provided uncurated.

Taken from cysteine to phenylalanine, the CDR3 has 11 residues. The read is trimmed to its CDR3 DNA, 33 bases read in frame from base 1. Deletion took 5 bases off V and 7 bases off J, with a span of 11 bases between the germline ends. CDR1 is given as SQVTM and CDR2 as ANQGSEA, both from the germline V gene. TCRbeta CDR3 regions were amplified from genomic DNA using the immunoSEQ Assay, a bias-controlled multiplex PCR. Per the source publication's procedure: Nucleated cell counts per sample were estimated from amplification of reference gene primers within the assay. Sequence reads were collapsed and filtered to measure the absolute abundance of every unique TCRbeta CDR3 rearrangement. For each sample, productive Simpson clonality was calculated by taking the square root of Simpson's diversity index across productive rearrangements. Here the immuneACCESS table is served through TCRdb, limited to in-frame sequences with V and J called. Missing clones are a known gap in these copies; in checked studies unresolved V genes cover under half, and the rest lacks a known reason. Clone size and the V and J calls come from that table; the DNA yielded D and trimming. This sample has roughly 190,000 clones in its table, and 60% to 85% of those were observed once. The ten largest make up roughly 8.8% of the sample.

The chain is encoded by TRBV29-1 joined to TRBJ1-2, with TRBD1 tentatively as D gene (6 bases match). The clonotype comes from a woman between 45 and 65 years old with active or convalescent COVID-19. Sequencing was done on a sample of peripheral blood. The DNA sequence is as follows: TGCAGCGTTACAGGGAGGGCTGGCTACACCTTC. The translation is CSVTGRAGYTF.